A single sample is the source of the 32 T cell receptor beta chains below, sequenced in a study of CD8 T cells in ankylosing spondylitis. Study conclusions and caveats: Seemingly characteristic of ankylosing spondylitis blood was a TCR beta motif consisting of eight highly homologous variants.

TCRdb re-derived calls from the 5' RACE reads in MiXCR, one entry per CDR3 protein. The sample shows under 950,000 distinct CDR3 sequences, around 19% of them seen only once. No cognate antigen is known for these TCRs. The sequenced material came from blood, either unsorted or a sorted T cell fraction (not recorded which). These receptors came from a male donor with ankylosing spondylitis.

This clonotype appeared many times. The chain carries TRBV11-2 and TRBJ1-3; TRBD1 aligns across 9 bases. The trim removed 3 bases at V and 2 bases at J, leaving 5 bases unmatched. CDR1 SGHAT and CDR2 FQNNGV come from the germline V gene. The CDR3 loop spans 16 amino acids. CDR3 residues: CASSLLHRGPGNTIYF. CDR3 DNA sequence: TGTGCCAGCAGCTTGCTCCACAGGGGGCCTGGAAACACCATATATTTT.

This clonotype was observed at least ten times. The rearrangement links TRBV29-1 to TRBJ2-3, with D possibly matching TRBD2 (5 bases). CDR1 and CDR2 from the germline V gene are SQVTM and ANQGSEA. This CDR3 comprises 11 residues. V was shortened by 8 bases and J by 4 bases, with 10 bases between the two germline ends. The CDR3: CSLEGADTQYF. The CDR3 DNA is TGCAGCCTAGAGGGTGCAGATACGCAGTATTTT.

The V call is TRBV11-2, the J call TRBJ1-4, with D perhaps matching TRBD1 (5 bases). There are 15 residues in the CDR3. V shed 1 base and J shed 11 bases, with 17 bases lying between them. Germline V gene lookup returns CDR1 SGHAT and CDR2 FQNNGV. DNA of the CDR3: TGTGCCAGCAGCTTAGTGGGGTTGACAGCCGACAAACTGTTTTTT. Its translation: CASSLVGLTADKLFF.

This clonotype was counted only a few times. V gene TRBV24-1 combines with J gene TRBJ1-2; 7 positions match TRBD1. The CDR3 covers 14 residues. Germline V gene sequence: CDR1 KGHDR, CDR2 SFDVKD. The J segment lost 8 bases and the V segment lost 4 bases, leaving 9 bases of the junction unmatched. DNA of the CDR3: TGTGCCACCAGTGACAAAGACAGGGTGAGAGGCTACACCTTC. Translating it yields CATSDKDRVRGYTF.

CDR3 sequence: CASSLSRGGPQHF. CDR3 DNA sequence: TGTGCCAGCAGCTTATCCAGGGGAGGGCCCCAGCATTTT. The genes are TRBV7-2 and TRBJ1-5; tentative D call: TRBD1 (6 bases). Trimming removed 2 bases from V and 9 bases from J, with 11 bases in between. This CDR3 is 13 amino acids long. The germline V gene has CDR1 SGHTA and CDR2 FQGNSA.

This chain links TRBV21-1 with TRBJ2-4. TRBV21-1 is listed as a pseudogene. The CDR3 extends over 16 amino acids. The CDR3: CASSKGPLIAKNIQYF. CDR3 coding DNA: TGTGCCAGCAGCAAAGGGCCCCTTATAGCCAAAAACATTCAGTACTTC.

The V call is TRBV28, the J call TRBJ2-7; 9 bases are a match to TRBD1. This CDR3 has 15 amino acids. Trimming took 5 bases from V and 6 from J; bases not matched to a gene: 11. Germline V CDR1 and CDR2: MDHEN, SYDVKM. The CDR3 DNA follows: TGTGCCAGCAGTCCCACCAGGACAGGGGTGAGCGAGCAGTACTTC. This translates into CASSPTRTGVSEQYF.

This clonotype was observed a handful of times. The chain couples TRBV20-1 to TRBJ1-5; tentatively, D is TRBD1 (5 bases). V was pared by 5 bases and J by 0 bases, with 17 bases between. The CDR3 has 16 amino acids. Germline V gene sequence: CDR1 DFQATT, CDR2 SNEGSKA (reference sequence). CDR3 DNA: TGCAGTGCTGTAGATCGGAGGGGAGTTAGCAATCAGCCCCAGCATTTT. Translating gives CSAVDRRGVSNQPQHF.

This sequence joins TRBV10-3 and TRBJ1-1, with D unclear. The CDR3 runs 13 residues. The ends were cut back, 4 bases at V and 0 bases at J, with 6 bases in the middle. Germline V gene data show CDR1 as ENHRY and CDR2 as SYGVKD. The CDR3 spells CAISVDMNTEAFF. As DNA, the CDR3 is TGTGCCATCAGTGTTGATATGAACACTGAAGCTTTCTTT.

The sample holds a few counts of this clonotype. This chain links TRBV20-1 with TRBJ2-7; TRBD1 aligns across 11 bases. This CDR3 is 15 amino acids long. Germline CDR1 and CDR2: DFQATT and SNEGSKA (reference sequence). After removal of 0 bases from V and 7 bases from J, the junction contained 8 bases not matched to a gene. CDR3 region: CSARDRDRGISEQYF. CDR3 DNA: TGCAGTGCTAGAGATAGGGACAGGGGGATCTCTGAGCAGTACTTC.

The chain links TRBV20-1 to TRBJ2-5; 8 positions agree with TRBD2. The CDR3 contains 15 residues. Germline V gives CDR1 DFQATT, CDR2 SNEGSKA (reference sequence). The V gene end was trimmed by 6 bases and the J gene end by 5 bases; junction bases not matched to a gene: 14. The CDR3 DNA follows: TGCAGTGCCCCAGTCGAGCGGGAGTCTGGGGAGACCCAGTACTTC. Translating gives CSAPVERESGETQYF.

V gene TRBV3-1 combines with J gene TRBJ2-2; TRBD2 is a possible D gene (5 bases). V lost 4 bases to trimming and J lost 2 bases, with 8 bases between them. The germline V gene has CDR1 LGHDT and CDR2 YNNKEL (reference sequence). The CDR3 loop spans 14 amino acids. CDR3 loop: CASSRASNTGELFF. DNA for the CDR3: TGTGCCAGCAGCCGCGCTAGCAACACCGGGGAGCTGTTTTTT.

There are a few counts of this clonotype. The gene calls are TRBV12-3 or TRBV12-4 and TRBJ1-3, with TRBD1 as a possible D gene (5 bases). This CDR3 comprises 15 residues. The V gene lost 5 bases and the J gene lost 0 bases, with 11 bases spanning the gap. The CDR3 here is CASSPRQSSGNTIYF. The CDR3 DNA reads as TGTGCCAGCAGTCCCCGACAGTCCTCTGGAAACACCATATATTTT.

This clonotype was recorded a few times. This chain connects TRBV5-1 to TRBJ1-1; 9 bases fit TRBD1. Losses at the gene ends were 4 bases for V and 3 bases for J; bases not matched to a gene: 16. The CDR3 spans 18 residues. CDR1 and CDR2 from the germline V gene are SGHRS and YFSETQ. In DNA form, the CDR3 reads TGCGCCAGCAGCCGCATGGGGACAGGGAGGTCAACGGACACTGAAGCTTTCTTT. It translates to CASSRMGTGRSTDTEAFF.

The CDR3 loop is CASSVPPAETQYF. The CDR3 DNA follows: TGCGCCAGCAGCGTACCCCCGGCGGAGACCCAGTACTTC. The chain carries TRBV5-1 and TRBJ2-5; D unclear. V was cut by 4 bases and J by 5 bases, with 12 bases left in between. This CDR3 has 13 amino acids. Germline V gene sequence: CDR1 SGHRS, CDR2 YFSETQ.

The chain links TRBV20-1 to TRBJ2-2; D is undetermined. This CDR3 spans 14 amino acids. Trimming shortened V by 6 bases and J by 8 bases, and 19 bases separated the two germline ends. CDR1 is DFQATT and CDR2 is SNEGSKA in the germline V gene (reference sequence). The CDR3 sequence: CSAQFGRLAGELFF. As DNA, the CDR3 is TGCAGTGCCCAATTCGGACGTTTGGCGGGGGAGCTGTTTTTT.

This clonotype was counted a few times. CDR3 nucleotide sequence: TGTGCCAGCAGCCAAGTGACAGGGGGCCCCTACAATGAGCAGTTCTTC. This codes for CASSQVTGGPYNEQFF. The chain has TRBV11-2 and TRBJ2-1; 10 nucleotides match TRBD1. The CDR3 sequence is 16 residues long. V gave up 5 bases and J gave up 2 bases; unmatched junction bases: 6. Germline V gene data show CDR1 as SGHAT and CDR2 as FQNNGV.

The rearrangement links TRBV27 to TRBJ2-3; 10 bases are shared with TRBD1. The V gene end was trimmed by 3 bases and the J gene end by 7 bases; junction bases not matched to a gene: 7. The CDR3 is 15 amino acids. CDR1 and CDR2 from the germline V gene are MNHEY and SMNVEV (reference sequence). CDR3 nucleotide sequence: TGTGCCAGCAGTTTCGGAGGGACAGGGGTTCATACGCAGTATTTT. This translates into CASSFGGTGVHTQYF.

CDR3 residues: CASSQEWGASNQPQHF. CDR3 in DNA: TGCGCCAGCAGCCAAGAGTGGGGGGCTAGCAATCAGCCCCAGCATTTT. The chain combines TRBV4-3 with TRBJ1-5, with D possibly TRBD1 on 6 matching bases. Trimming pared 0 bases from V and 0 bases from J, leaving 9 bases between. The CDR3 sequence is 16 residues long. The germline V gene encodes CDR1 LGHNA and CDR2 YSLEER.

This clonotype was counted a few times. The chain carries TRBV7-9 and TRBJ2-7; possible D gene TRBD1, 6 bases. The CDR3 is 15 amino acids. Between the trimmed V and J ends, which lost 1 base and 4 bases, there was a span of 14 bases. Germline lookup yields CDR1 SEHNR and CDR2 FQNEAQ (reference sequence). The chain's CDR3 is CASSLDTGSIYEQYF. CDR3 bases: TGTGCCAGCAGCTTAGATACAGGGTCGATTTACGAGCAGTACTTC.

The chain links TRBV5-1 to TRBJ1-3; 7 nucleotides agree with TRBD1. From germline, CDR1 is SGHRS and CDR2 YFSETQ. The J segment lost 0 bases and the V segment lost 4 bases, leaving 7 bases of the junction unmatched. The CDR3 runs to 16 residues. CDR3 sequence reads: CASSQGTASSGNTIYF. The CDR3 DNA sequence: TGCGCCAGCAGCCAAGGGACAGCCAGCTCTGGAAACACCATATATTTT.

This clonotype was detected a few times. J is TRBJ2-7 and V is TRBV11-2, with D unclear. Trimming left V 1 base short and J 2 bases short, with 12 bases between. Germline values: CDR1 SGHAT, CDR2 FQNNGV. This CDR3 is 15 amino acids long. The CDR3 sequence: CASSLGSNPTYEQYF. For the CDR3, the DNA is TGTGCCAGCAGCTTAGGGTCCAATCCTACCTACGAGCAGTACTTC.

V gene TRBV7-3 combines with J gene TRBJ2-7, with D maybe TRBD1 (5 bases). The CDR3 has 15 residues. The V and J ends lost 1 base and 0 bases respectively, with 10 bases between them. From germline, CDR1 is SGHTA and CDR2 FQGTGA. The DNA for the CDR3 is TGTGCCAGCAGCTTAAATCCAGGGCCCTCCTACGAGCAGTACTTC. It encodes CASSLNPGPSYEQYF.

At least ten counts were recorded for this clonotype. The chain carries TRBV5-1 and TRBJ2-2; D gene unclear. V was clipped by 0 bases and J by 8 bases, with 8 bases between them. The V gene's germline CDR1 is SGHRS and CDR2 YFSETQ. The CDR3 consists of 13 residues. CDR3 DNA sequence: TGCGCCAGCAGCTTGGAAGGAGTTGGGGAGCTGTTTTTT. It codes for CASSLEGVGELFF. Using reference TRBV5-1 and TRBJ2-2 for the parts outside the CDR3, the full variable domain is KAGVTQTPRYLIKTRGQQVTLSCSPISGHRSVSWYQQTPGQGLQFLFEYFSETQRNKGNFPGRFSGRQFSNSRSEMNVSTLELGDSALYLCASSLEGVGELFFGEGSRLTVL.

CDR3 nucleotide sequence: TGTGCCAGCCCCGACAGTTTCTACGAGCAGTACTTC. Protein sequence: CASPDSFYEQYF. The chain recombines TRBV4-2 with TRBJ2-7; D perhaps matches TRBD1 (5 bases). V lost 8 bases and J lost 3, with 11 bases in between. The germline CDR1 and CDR2 sequences are LGHNA and YNFKEQ. CDR3 length: 12 residues.

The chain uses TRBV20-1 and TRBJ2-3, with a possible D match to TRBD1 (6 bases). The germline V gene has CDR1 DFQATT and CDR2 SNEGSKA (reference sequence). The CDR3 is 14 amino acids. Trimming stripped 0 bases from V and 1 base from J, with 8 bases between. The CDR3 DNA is TGCAGTGCTAGAGACCCAGGGGGCACAGATACGCAGTATTTT. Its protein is CSARDPGGTDTQYF.

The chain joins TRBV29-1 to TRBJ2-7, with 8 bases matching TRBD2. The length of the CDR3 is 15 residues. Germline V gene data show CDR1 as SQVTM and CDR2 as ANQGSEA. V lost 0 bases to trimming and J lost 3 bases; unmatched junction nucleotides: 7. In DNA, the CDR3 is TGCAGCGTTGAAGACCTAGCGGGTAACGTCTACGAGCAGTACTTC. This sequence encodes CSVEDLAGNVYEQYF.

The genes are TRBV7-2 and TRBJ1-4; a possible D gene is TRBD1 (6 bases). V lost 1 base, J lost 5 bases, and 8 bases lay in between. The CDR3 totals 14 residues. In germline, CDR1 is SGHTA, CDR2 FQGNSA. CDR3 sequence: CASSLVQGNEKLFF. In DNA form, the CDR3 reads TGTGCCAGCAGCTTAGTGCAGGGGAATGAAAAACTGTTTTTT.

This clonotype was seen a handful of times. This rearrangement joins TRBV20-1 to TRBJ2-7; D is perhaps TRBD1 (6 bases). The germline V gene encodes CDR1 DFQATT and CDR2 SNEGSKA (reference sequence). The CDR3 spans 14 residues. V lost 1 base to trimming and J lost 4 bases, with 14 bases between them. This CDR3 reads CSARGRRGLYEQYF. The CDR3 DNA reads TGCAGTGCTAGAGGCCGCAGGGGTTTATACGAGCAGTACTTC.

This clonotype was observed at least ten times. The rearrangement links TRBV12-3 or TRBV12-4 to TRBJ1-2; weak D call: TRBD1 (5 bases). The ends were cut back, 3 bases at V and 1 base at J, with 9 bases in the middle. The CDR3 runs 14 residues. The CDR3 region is CASSLEGVNYGYTF. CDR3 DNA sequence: TGTGCCAGCAGTTTGGAAGGGGTTAACTATGGCTACACCTTC.

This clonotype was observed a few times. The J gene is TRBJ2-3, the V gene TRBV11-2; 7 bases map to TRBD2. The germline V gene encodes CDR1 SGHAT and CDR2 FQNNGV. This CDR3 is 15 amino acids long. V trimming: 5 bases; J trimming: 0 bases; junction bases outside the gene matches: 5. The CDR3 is CASSQTSRSTDTQYF. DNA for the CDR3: TGTGCCAGCAGCCAGACTAGCAGGAGCACAGATACGCAGTATTTT. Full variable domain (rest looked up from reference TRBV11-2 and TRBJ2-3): EAGVAQSPRYKIIEKRQSVAFWCNPISGHATLYWYQQILGQGPKLLIQFQNNGVVDDSQLPKDRFSAERLKGVDSTLKIQPAKLEDSAVYLCASSQTSRSTDTQYFGPGTRLTVL.

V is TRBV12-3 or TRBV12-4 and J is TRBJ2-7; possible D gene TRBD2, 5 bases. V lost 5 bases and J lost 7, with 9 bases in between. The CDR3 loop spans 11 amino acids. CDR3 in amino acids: CASSTRGEQYF. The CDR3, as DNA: TGTGCCAGCAGTACAAGAGGGGAGCAGTACTTC.